Given below is one T cell receptor beta chain in context. TCRdb independently ran MiXCR on the reads; one entry per CDR3 protein. The repertoire holds fewer than 700,000 distinct CDR3 sequences, 20% to 25% seen once, with 8% in the top ten. The source of the sample is a study of T cell repertoires in cytomegalovirus infection. Study background: Based on public TCR beta signatures, there were indications of CMV infection and of a matching HLA type.

Germline lookup yields CDR1 MNHEY and CDR2 SVGEGT. Unmatched junction bases numbered 7, after V lost 4 bases and J lost 2 bases. This CDR3 comprises 17 residues. This clonotype was obtained from a human donor in good health (CMV status not recorded). Some clones in this sample may be carry-over from other donors' samples. The chain carries TRBV6-2 or TRBV6-3 and TRBJ2-3; 12 bases line up with TRBD2. Sequencing input: CD8+ T cells from PBMCs. The CDR3 loop is CASSSLGLAGFTDTQYF. In nucleotides, the CDR3 is TGTGCCAGCAGTTCTCTCGGACTAGCGGGGTTCACAGATACGCAGTATTTT.